The 11 T cell receptor beta chains in this list originate from one sample, sequenced in a study of blood T cell repertoires in COVID-19. Sequencing used immunoSEQ multiplex PCR; TCRdb keeps in-frame clones, though not all of them. The sample yields 100,000 to 150,000 clones, 90% seen once. The source material was peripheral blood. The receptors come from a woman aged 60-75 years with COVID-19, enrolled during active disease.

The chain carries TRBV18 and TRBJ2-1; D might be TRBD1 (5 bases). V was pared by 3 bases and J by 0 bases, with 15 bases between. CDR3 length equals 17 residues. CDR1 is KGHSH and CDR2 is LQKENI in the germline V gene. The CDR3 DNA sequence: TGTGCCAGCTCACCCCAGGGTCAAGGGCGCTCCTACAATGAGCAGTTCTTC. It encodes CASSPQGQGRSYNEQFF.

This clone was picked up one time. The V call is TRBV7-2, the J call TRBJ1-1; possible D gene TRBD1, 6 bases. This CDR3 region has 15 residues. V dropped 6 bases and J dropped 1 base, with 15 bases sitting between them. Looked up from germline, CDR1 is SGHTA and CDR2 is FQGNSA. The CDR3 loop reads CASRWTGTTNTEAFF. The CDR3 coding sequence is TGTGCCAGCAGATGGACCGGGACAACGAACACTGAAGCTTTCTTT.

This chain uses TRBV7-2 with TRBJ2-6, with a weak D call TRBD1 (6 bases). Germline CDR1 reads SGHTA; CDR2 reads FQGNSA. CDR3 length: 16 amino acids. V lost 6 bases and J 0 bases, leaving 12 bases between the germline ends. CDR3 bases: TGTGCCAGCAGGCGTGACAGGAACTCTGGGGCCAACGTCCTGACTTTC. Translated: CASRRDRNSGANVLTF.

CDR3 loop: CASSRGTAAENRFGYTF. The CDR3 nucleotides are TGTGCCAGCTCACGCGGGACAGCAGCCGAGAATCGGTTCGGCTACACCTTC. The chain combines TRBV18 with TRBJ1-2; TRBD1 aligns across 7 bases. The trim removed 4 bases at V and 8 bases at J, leaving 19 bases unmatched. From germline, CDR1 is KGHSH and CDR2 LQKENI. CDR3 length: 17 amino acids.

This rearrangement joins TRBV4-3 to TRBJ2-7; 7 positions agree with TRBD2. V lost 0 bases to trimming and J lost 7 bases; unmatched junction nucleotides: 6. The CDR3 consists of 14 residues. Germline CDR1 and CDR2: LGHNA and YSLEER. For the CDR3, the DNA is TGCGCCAGCAGCCAAGAAGGGCGGGGGTTTGAGCAGTACTTC. Translating it yields CASSQEGRGFEQYF.

CDR3 bases: TGTGCCAGCAGCGGGGTGAGGGGGTTTAACTATGGCTACACCTTC. Protein: CASSGVRGFNYGYTF. This chain uses TRBV5-4 with TRBJ1-2, with a possible D match to TRBD1 (6 bases). Germline values: CDR1 SGHNT, CDR2 YYREEE (reference sequence). The CDR3 is 15 amino acids. Trimming stripped 4 bases from V and 1 base from J, with 14 bases between.

The gene calls are TRBV27 and TRBJ2-1, with 10 bases aligning to TRBD2. The J segment lost 4 bases and the V segment lost 2 bases, leaving 2 bases of the junction unmatched. This CDR3 has 15 residues. CDR1 is MNHEY and CDR2 is SMNVEV in the germline V gene (reference sequence). The DNA for the CDR3 is TGTGCCAGCAGTTTAACTAGCGGGGTGTACAATGAGCAGTTCTTC. Translated: CASSLTSGVYNEQFF.

The CDR3 DNA follows: TGTGCCAGCAGCCCCCTAACGACTGACGAGCAGTACTTC. As protein: CASSPLTTDEQYF. The genes are TRBV7-8 and TRBJ2-7; D not resolved. The CDR3 extends over 13 amino acids. In germline, CDR1 is SGHVS, CDR2 FQNEAQ. Trimming removed 5 bases from V and 5 bases from J, with 13 bases in between.

The chain joins TRBV10-2 to TRBJ2-7; 7 nucleotides line up with TRBD1. This CDR3 spans 14 amino acids. Losses at the gene ends were 8 bases for V and 3 bases for J; bases not matched to a gene: 10. Germline CDR1 and CDR2: WSHSY and SAAADI. This CDR3 reads CASQATGYNYEQYF. DNA of the CDR3: TGCGCCAGCCAAGCGACAGGGTATAACTACGAGCAGTACTTC.

The rearrangement uses TRBV30 and TRBJ2-4, with D possibly being TRBD1 (5 bases). The V end was cut by 0 bases, the J end by 0 bases, with 15 bases between. Looked up from germline, CDR1 is GTSNPN and CDR2 is SVGIG (reference sequence). The CDR3 is 17 amino acids. CDR3 DNA sequence: TGTGCCTGGAGTGTAGTAACCGACAGCCTAGCCAAAAACATTCAGTACTTC. It codes for CAWSVVTDSLAKNIQYF.

This clone was detected once. The rearrangement links TRBV19 to TRBJ1-1; the D gene is possibly TRBD1 (6 bases). This CDR3 has 14 amino acids. The ends were cut back, 1 base at V and 1 base at J, with 7 bases in the middle. Germline CDR1 is LNHDA and CDR2 is SQIVND (reference sequence). The CDR3 loop is CASSIGDTNTEAFF. CDR3 in DNA: TGTGCCAGTAGTATAGGGGACACGAACACTGAAGCTTTCTTT.